This TCR beta chain was recorded in a study of vaccination and CD4 T cells after COVID-19. This clonotype was counted between two and nine times. Antigen: not known. Sequencing of cultured CD4+ T cell DNA used the Oncomine TCR Beta short-read assay. Cultures of CD4+ T cells served as the source for extracting genomic DNA. TCRdb processed the PCR reads anew with MiXCR; each CDR3 protein has one entry. The sample consists of under 15,000 distinct CDR3 sequences, roughly 31% of them appearing once. Treatment meaning: roughly ten-day PBMC culture with coronavirus spike peptide pools or control peptides (ViraFEST assay). V lost 1 base and J lost 0, with 10 bases in between. The CDR3 runs 16 residues. Germline V gene sequence: CDR1 SGHTA, CDR2 FQGNSA.

What was sequenced was cultured CD4+ T cells from blood. This sequence originates from a human donor with COVID-19. The V and J genes are TRBV7-2 and TRBJ1-3; D is unclear. DNA of the CDR3: TGTGCCAGCAGCTTAGGGACGGTCAGCTCTGGAAACACCATATATTTT. Protein product: CASSLGTVSSGNTIYF.